This TCR beta chain comes out of a study of Ad26.COV2.S vaccination and SARS-CoV-2 variants. Some clones are missing from TCRdb's copy, which holds only in-frame ones; the method was immunoSEQ multiplex PCR. The sample carries about 240,000 clones, around 89% recorded once. Study-wide findings and caveats: Ad26.COV2.S recipients had broader spike-specific TCRs (P = 0.0014).

For this clone: No antigen is known for it.

Trimming cost V 4 bases and J 5 bases; bases outside gene matches: 9. The CDR3 loop spans 15 amino acids. Germline lookup yields CDR1 KGHSH and CDR2 LQKENI. The sample's treatment: approximately 18 received Ad26.COV2.S at low or high dose, single or two shots; 5 received placebo; per-sample allocation not given. Sample collection was performed on day 63 after the first vaccine or placebo injection. The sequences come from peripheral blood, collected in a trial of Ad26.COV2.S vaccine versus placebo. This clonotype was obtained from a person aged 18-60 years who received the Ad26.COV2.S COVID-19 vaccine or a placebo. This chain connects TRBV18 to TRBJ2-7, with 9 bases identical to TRBD1. DNA for the CDR3: TGTGCCAGCTCACTTGGCGGGACAGGGTCCCACGAGCAGTACTTC. It yields the protein CASSLGGTGSHEQYF.